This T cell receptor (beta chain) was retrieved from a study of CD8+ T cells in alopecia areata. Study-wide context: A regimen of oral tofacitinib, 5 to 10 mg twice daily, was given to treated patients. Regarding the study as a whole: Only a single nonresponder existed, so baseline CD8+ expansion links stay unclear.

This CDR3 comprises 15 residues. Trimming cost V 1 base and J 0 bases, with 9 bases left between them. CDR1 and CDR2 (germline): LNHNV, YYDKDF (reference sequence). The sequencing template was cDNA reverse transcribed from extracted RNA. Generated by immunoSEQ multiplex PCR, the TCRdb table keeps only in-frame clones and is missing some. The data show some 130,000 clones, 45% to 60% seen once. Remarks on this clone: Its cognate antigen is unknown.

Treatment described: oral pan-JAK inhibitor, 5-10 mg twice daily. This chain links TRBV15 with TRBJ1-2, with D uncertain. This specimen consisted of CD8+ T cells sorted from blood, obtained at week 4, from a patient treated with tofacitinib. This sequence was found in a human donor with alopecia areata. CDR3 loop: CATSRAETSNYGYTF. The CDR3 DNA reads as TGTGCCACCAGCAGAGCGGAGACTTCTAACTATGGCTACACCTTC.